This TCR beta chain comes out of a study of graft-versus-host responses after intestinal transplantation. CDR1 is SGHRS and CDR2 is YFSETQ in the germline V gene. There are 16 residues in the CDR3. With 1 base removed from V and 4 bases from J, the gap between germline ends came to 14 bases. Worth noting for this clone: No antigen is known for it.

Only in-frame clones appear in the TCRdb table, and some are missing; sequencing was by immunoSEQ multiplex PCR. The profile shows approximately 50,000 clones, approximately 84% of them singletons. Source: unstimulated CD4+ T cells sorted from spleen or lymph node cells, taken before transplant. This TCR was recovered from a human donor who was the organ donor for an intestinal transplant. The chain links TRBV5-1 to TRBJ1-4; D perhaps matches TRBD1 (5 bases). The CDR3 loop is CASSLNRPAFNEKLFF. The DNA for the CDR3 is TGCGCCAGCAGCTTGAACAGGCCAGCCTTTAATGAAAAACTGTTTTTT.